This TCR beta chain was sequenced during a study of OX40 agonist ivuxolimab in advanced cancers. Only in-frame clones appear in the TCRdb table, and some are missing; sequencing was by immunoSEQ multiplex PCR. The table shows 55,000 to 70,000 clones, with nearly 90% occurring only once. The ends were cut back, 0 bases at V and 2 bases at J, with 2 bases in the middle. In germline, CDR1 is SGHRS, CDR2 YFSETQ. The CDR3 is 13 residues long. The sequence derives from an adult with an advanced solid tumor such as melanoma, head and neck, liver or kidney cancer. The starting material was CD4+ or CD8+ T cells sorted from blood, obtained in a trial of the OX40 agonist ivuxolimab. J is TRBJ2-2 and V is TRBV5-1; D not certain. CDR3 DNA: TGCGCCAGCAGCTTGGGCAACACCGGGGAGCTGTTTTTT. Its protein is CASSLGNTGELFF.